The sequence of this T cell receptor (beta chain) was determined in a study of blood T cell repertoires in COVID-19. Here immunoSEQ multiplex PCR was the method, and the copy in TCRdb shows in-frame clones only, minus some. The sample holds approximately 250,000 clones, 70% to 90% seen once. The germline CDR1 and CDR2 sequences are SNHLY and FYNNEI. The CDR3 runs to 15 residues. V was clipped by 6 bases and J by 7 bases; unmatched bases: 7. Sequenced input: PBMCs or T cells enriched from blood (not recorded which). This chain connects TRBV2 to TRBJ2-5; 14 positions match TRBD2. The TCR comes from a woman in her forties with acute COVID-19. CDR3 sequence reads: CASRTSGGARGTQYF. In DNA form, the CDR3 reads TGTGCCAGCAGGACTAGCGGGGGGGCTAGGGGGACCCAGTACTTC.